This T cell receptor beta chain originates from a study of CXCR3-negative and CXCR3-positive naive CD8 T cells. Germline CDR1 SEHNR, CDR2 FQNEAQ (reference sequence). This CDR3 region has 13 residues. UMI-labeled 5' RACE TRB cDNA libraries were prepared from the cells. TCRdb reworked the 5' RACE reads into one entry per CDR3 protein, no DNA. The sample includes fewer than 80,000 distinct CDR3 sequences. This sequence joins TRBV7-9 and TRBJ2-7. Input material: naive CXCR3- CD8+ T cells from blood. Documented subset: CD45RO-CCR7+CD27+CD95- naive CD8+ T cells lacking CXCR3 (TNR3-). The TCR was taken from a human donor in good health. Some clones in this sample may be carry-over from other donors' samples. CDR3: CASSPTASYEQYF.